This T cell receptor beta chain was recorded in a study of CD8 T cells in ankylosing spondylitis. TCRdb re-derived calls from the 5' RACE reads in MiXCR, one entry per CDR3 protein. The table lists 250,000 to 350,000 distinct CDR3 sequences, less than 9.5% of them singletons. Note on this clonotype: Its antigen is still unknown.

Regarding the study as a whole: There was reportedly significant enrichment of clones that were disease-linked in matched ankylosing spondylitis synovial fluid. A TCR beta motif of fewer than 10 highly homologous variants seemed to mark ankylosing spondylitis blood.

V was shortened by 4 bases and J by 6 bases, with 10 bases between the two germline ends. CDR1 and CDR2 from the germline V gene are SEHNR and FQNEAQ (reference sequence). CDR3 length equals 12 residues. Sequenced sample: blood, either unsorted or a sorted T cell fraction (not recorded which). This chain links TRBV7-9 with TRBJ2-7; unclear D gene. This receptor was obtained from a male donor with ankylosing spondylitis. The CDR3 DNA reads TGTGCCAGCAGCTCCCCGCGTATCGAGCAGTACTTC. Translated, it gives CASSSPRIEQYF. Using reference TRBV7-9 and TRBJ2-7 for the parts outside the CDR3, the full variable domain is DTGVSQNPRHKITKRGQNVTFRCDPISEHNRLYWYRQTLGQGPEFLTYFQNEAQLEKSRLLSDRFSAERPKGSFSTLEIQRTEQGDSAMYLCASSSPRIEQYFGPGTRLTVT.